The entry below gives a single T cell receptor beta chain sequence along with its context. Its antigen is not identified. The V gene end was trimmed by 6 bases and the J gene end by 5 bases; junction bases not matched to a gene: 13. The CDR3 runs to 16 residues. The germline CDR1 and CDR2 sequences are SEHNR and FQNEAQ (reference sequence). The data originate from a study of T cells in Graves' hyperthyroidism and ophthalmopathy. About the research overall: Peripheral blood samples were taken at initial diagnosis, prior to any treatment. Study findings and constraints: Expanded thyroid clonotypes (above 0.001) were mostly also found in blood. Median prediction lead before ophthalmopathy onset was 6.5 months with the model.

Regions amplified from RNA transcripts were the TCR beta CDR3 regions. An initial round of RT-PCR targeting the TCR CDR3 relied on the HTBI primer set. TCRdb itself ran the multiplex PCR reads through MiXCR, one entry per CDR3 protein. The table lists 250,000 to 350,000 distinct CDR3 sequences, around 17% of them singletons. What was sequenced was blood. This TCR derives from a man aged 25 to 40 with Graves' hyperthyroidism. This chain joins TRBV7-9 and TRBJ2-7; 10 nucleotides line up with TRBD2. The CDR3 sequence is CASRSGRANRGDEQYF. The CDR3 DNA is TGTGCCAGCAGGAGCGGGAGGGCCAACCGCGGGGACGAGCAGTACTTC.